Presented here are 29 T cell receptor beta chains from one specimen sequenced in a study of CD8 T cells in ankylosing spondylitis. TCRdb recomputed calls from the 5' RACE reads with MiXCR, one row per CDR3 protein. This table has approximately 400,000 distinct CDR3 sequences, 15% to 20% appearing once. Study-wide findings and caveats: Seemingly characteristic of ankylosing spondylitis blood was a TCR beta motif consisting of several highly homologous variants.

The antigens these receptors bind are not known. Sample: blood, either unsorted or a sorted T cell fraction (not recorded which). The receptors stem from a male donor with ankylosing spondylitis.

The V call is TRBV4-3, the J call TRBJ2-1; no clear D. The germline V gene encodes CDR1 LGHNA and CDR2 YSLEER. The V and J ends lost 0 bases and 5 bases respectively, with 11 bases between them. The CDR3 runs 15 residues. In DNA, the CDR3 is TGCGCCAGCAGCCAAGATCGCCAGACAAACAATGAGCAGTTCTTC. Translation gives CASSQDRQTNNEQFF.

The chain joins TRBV6-1 to TRBJ1-1, with TRBD1 matching 7 bases. The CDR3 has 14 residues. Germline CDR1 MNHNS, CDR2 SASEGT. The V gene end was trimmed by 5 bases and the J gene end by 6 bases; junction bases not matched to a gene: 9. CDR3 sequence (DNA): TGTGCCAGCAGTACCAGGGGGAAGATCGCTGAAGCTTTCTTT. Protein sequence: CASSTRGKIAEAFF.

The chain couples TRBV27 to TRBJ1-5; 9 nucleotides match TRBD1. Germline CDR1 MNHEY, CDR2 SMNVEV (reference sequence). The CDR3 extends over 16 amino acids. J gave up 1 base and V 4 bases, and 5 bases lay outside the gene matches. The chain's CDR3 is CASSSMTGGSNQPQHF. The CDR3 nucleotides are TGTGCCAGCAGTTCTATGACAGGGGGGAGCAATCAGCCCCAGCATTTT.

This clonotype occurred a few times. This chain uses TRBV3-1 with TRBJ2-2, with D perhaps TRBD1 (5 bases). The CDR3 extends over 14 amino acids. V was clipped by 0 bases and J by 6 bases, with 8 bases between them. The V gene's germline CDR1 is LGHDT and CDR2 YNNKEL (reference sequence). The CDR3 loop reads CASSQDQGAGELFF. In DNA, the CDR3 is TGTGCCAGCAGCCAAGATCAAGGGGCCGGGGAGCTGTTTTTT.

The chain combines TRBV28 with TRBJ1-2, with D uncertain. Between the trimmed V and J ends, which lost 8 bases and 0 bases, there was a span of 7 bases. The CDR3 length is 12 residues. The germline V gene encodes CDR1 MDHEN and CDR2 SYDVKM. CDR3 region: CASVTANYGYTF. DNA of the CDR3: TGTGCCAGCGTCACAGCTAACTATGGCTACACCTTC.

The CDR3, as DNA: TGCAGTGCTAGTGGCGCAGGGGGTTCTAACTATGGCTACACCTTC. Residues: CSASGAGGSNYGYTF. V gene TRBV20-1 combines with J gene TRBJ1-2; 7 bases agree with TRBD1. CDR1 DFQATT and CDR2 SNEGSKA come from the germline V gene (reference sequence). V gave up 3 bases and J gave up 0 bases; unmatched junction bases: 7. CDR3 length: 15 amino acids.

This clonotype was counted ten times or more. The chain joins TRBV4-1 to TRBJ2-5; D gene unclear. The CDR3 runs to 13 residues. The V gene lost 0 bases and the J gene lost 4 bases, with 6 bases spanning the gap. The germline gives CDR1 MGHRA, CDR2 YSYEKL. The CDR3 here is CASSQDWGETQYF. DNA of the CDR3: TGCGCCAGCAGCCAAGATTGGGGAGAGACCCAGTACTTC.

This chain connects TRBV12-3 or TRBV12-4 to TRBJ2-5; 9 bases map to TRBD2. This CDR3 is built from 16 residues. V shed 4 bases, J shed 0 bases, and the junction held 6 bases outside the gene matches. The CDR3 DNA reads TGTGCCAGCAGTTACGTTCCTAGCGGGGACCAAGAGACCCAGTACTTC. Its translation: CASSYVPSGDQETQYF.

The J gene is TRBJ1-6, the V gene TRBV12-3 or TRBV12-4, with a tentative D call TRBD1 (5 bases). There are 14 residues in the CDR3. The V and J ends lost 6 bases and 0 bases respectively, with 6 bases between them. CDR3 region: CASSTGSYNSPLHF. Written as DNA, the CDR3 is TGTGCCAGCAGCACAGGCTCCTATAATTCACCCCTCCACTTT.

The chain uses TRBV4-1 and TRBJ1-1; the match to TRBD1 covers 7 bases. V shed 3 bases, J shed 0 bases, and the junction held 7 bases outside the gene matches. This CDR3 is built from 16 residues. Looked up from germline, CDR1 is MGHRA and CDR2 is YSYEKL. This CDR3 is CASSQSPGQMNTEAFF. The CDR3 nucleotides read TGCGCCAGCAGCCAGTCCCCGGGACAGATGAACACTGAAGCTTTCTTT.

The chain is built from TRBV7-8 and TRBJ1-2, with D perhaps matching TRBD1 (5 bases). The germline V and J ends were trimmed by 1 base and 0 bases, with 9 bases remaining between them. The germline CDR1 and CDR2 sequences are SGHVS and FQNEAQ. This CDR3 spans 15 amino acids. CDR3 DNA: TGTGCCAGCAGCTTAGGGTCAGGGCCTAACTATGGCTACACCTTC. Protein product: CASSLGSGPNYGYTF.

This clonotype was observed a few times. The rearrangement links TRBV7-2 to TRBJ1-1; maybe TRBD1 (6 bases). The germline V and J ends were trimmed by 5 bases and 10 bases, with 23 bases remaining between them. Per germline, CDR1 SGHTA and CDR2 FQGNSA. The CDR3 is made up of 15 amino acids. CDR3 residues: CASSHRGGAFNPAFF. CDR3 coding DNA: TGTGCCAGCAGCCACCGAGGGGGGGCGTTTAATCCAGCTTTCTTT.

The chain uses TRBV3-1 and TRBJ2-2, with 7 bases aligning to TRBD1. The CDR3 covers 16 residues. The germline CDR1 and CDR2 sequences are LGHDT and YNNKEL (reference sequence). The ends lost 3 bases at V and 6 bases at J; junction bases unmatched: 10. CDR3 nucleotides: TGTGCCAGCAGCCAGTATGGACAGGTGTACCCCGGGGAGCTGTTTTTT. This sequence encodes CASSQYGQVYPGELFF.

This chain uses TRBV28 with TRBJ1-1; 8 bases map to TRBD1. This CDR3 is 15 amino acids long. J lost 4 bases, V lost 4 bases, and 8 bases had no gene match. Germline V gene sequence: CDR1 MDHEN, CDR2 SYDVKM. The CDR3 DNA is TGTGCCAGCAGTTCCCCAGGACAGGGCAGCACTGAAGCTTTCTTT. Protein sequence: CASSSPGQGSTEAFF.

The chain couples TRBV28 to TRBJ1-5; D might be TRBD1 (5 bases). Trimming removed 7 bases from V and 2 bases from J, with 18 bases in between. Germline V lookup: CDR1 MDHEN, CDR2 SYDVKM. The CDR3 is made up of 16 amino acids. The CDR3 region is CASTGGSFFGNQPQHF. The DNA of the CDR3 is TGTGCCAGCACCGGGGGTTCTTTCTTCGGCAATCAGCCCCAGCATTTT.

This clonotype has only a few counts. This rearrangement joins TRBV7-2 to TRBJ2-5; perhaps TRBD2 as D (5 bases). This CDR3 has 14 amino acids. The ends were cut back, 8 bases at V and 8 bases at J, with 21 bases in the middle. Looked up from germline, CDR1 is SGHTA and CDR2 is FQGNSA. As DNA, the CDR3 is TGTGCCAGCGGTATAAGCGGAGGTCCGGTAACCCAGTACTTC. Translation: CASGISGGPVTQYF.

This clonotype turned up a few times. The chain has TRBV9 and TRBJ2-6, with 7 bases aligning to TRBD2. Trimming took 4 bases from V and 0 from J; bases not matched to a gene: 4. Germline V CDR1 and CDR2: SGDLS, YYNGEE. The CDR3 spans 16 residues. CDR3 sequence (DNA): TGTGCCAGCAGCCGGGGGGTTGGCTCTGGGGCCAACGTCCTGACTTTC. Protein: CASSRGVGSGANVLTF. Variable domain in full (rest from reference TRBV9 and TRBJ2-6): DSGVTQTPKHLITATGQRVTLRCSPRSGDLSVYWYQQSLDQGLQFLIQYYNGEERAKGNILERFSAQQFPDLHSELNLSSLELGDSALYFCASSRGVGSGANVLTFGAGSRLTVL.

The chain uses TRBV11-2 and TRBJ1-2; D remains unclear. Trimming shortened V by 2 bases and J by 6 bases, and 4 bases separated the two germline ends. The CDR3 extends over 11 amino acids. Germline CDR1 is SGHAT and CDR2 is FQNNGV. This chain's CDR3 is CASSLKDGYTF. The CDR3 region has the DNA TGTGCCAGCAGCTTAAAGGATGGCTACACCTTC.

This CDR3 is CAISANGNTEAFF. The CDR3 DNA is TGTGCCATCAGTGCGAACGGGAACACTGAAGCTTTCTTT. The chain carries TRBV10-3 and TRBJ1-1; D is unresolved. The CDR3 sequence is 13 residues long. From germline, CDR1 is ENHRY and CDR2 SYGVKD. V was cut by 4 bases and J by 1 base, with 7 bases left in between.

This clonotype was counted a single time. The chain has TRBV5-1 and TRBJ1-5; TRBD1 agrees at 7 bases. This CDR3 region has 15 residues. Unmatched junction bases numbered 10, after V lost 4 bases and J lost 6 bases. The germline V gene has CDR1 SGHRS and CDR2 YFSETQ. CDR3 in amino acids: CASSPSRGGFQPQHF. The CDR3 DNA is TGCGCCAGCAGCCCCTCGAGAGGGGGCTTTCAGCCCCAGCATTTT.

This clonotype was seen a few times. The V and J genes are TRBV14 and TRBJ1-6, with D tentatively TRBD1 (5 bases). V lost 0 bases, J lost 13 bases, and 10 bases lay in between. The CDR3 is made up of 13 amino acids. Germline values: CDR1 SGHDN, CDR2 FVKESK. CDR3 nucleotides: TGTGCCAGCAGCCAAGATTCAGGGACCCCCCTCCACTTT. Protein sequence: CASSQDSGTPLHF.

This clonotype has a handful of counts. The rearrangement joins TRBV28 to TRBJ2-7; D might be TRBD2 (6 bases). The CDR3 extends over 15 amino acids. The germline CDR1 and CDR2 sequences are MDHEN and SYDVKM. Trimming removed 5 bases from V and 3 bases from J, with 17 bases in between. CDR3 coding DNA: TGTGCCAGCAGTGGCCCCGGGAGAGGACTCTACGAGCAGTACTTC. Amino acids: CASSGPGRGLYEQYF. Variable domain in full (rest from reference TRBV28 and TRBJ2-7): DVKVTQSSRYLVKRTGEKVFLECVQDMDHENMFWYRQDPGLGLRLIYFSYDVKMKEKGDIPEGYSVSREKKERFSLILESASTNQTSMYLCASSGPGRGLYEQYFGPGTRLTVT.

This chain connects TRBV12-3 or TRBV12-4 to TRBJ2-7; TRBD2 agrees at 7 bases. The CDR3 is made up of 14 amino acids. Trimming at V came to 3 bases and at J to 3 bases, leaving 5 bases not matched to a gene. CDR3 in amino acids: CASSLERGNYEQYF. CDR3 coding DNA: TGTGCCAGCAGTTTGGAGCGGGGAAACTACGAGCAGTACTTC.

The V gene is TRBV3-1, the J gene TRBJ1-2, with D perhaps TRBD1 (5 bases). The V end was cut by 1 base, the J end by 4 bases, with 10 bases between. The CDR3 runs 14 residues. The germline CDR1 and CDR2 sequences are LGHDT and YNNKEL (reference sequence). The CDR3 protein is CASSQGAGLYGYTF. Here the CDR3 DNA reads TGTGCCAGCAGCCAAGGGGCGGGACTCTATGGCTACACCTTC.

The V and J genes are TRBV7-9 and TRBJ2-6, with D unclear. V dropped 2 bases and J dropped 1 base, with 9 bases sitting between them. Germline-derived CDR1 and CDR2 are SEHNR and FQNEAQ (reference sequence). There are 16 residues in the CDR3. In DNA form, the CDR3 reads TGTGCCAGCAGCTTAAAAGGCAAATCTGGGGCCAACGTCCTGACTTTC. Translated, it gives CASSLKGKSGANVLTF. Based on the CDR3 plus reference TRBV7-9 and TRBJ2-6, the full variable domain is DTGVSQNPRHKITKRGQNVTFRCDPISEHNRLYWYRQTLGQGPEFLTYFQNEAQLEKSRLLSDRFSAERPKGSFSTLEIQRTEQGDSAMYLCASSLKGKSGANVLTFGAGSRLTVL.

The chain employs TRBV6-1 and TRBJ1-1, with D unresolved. CDR1 is MNHNS and CDR2 is SASEGT in the germline V gene. The CDR3 is 16 residues long. Trimming removed 7 bases at V and 3 bases at J, with 21 bases between. The CDR3, as DNA: TGTGCCAGCACCCCCTCCGGGGTGCTAACCTACACTGAAGCTTTCTTT. It encodes CASTPSGVLTYTEAFF.

The chain employs TRBV7-9 and TRBJ1-2; unclear D gene. This CDR3 spans 12 amino acids. Looked up from germline, CDR1 is SEHNR and CDR2 is FQNEAQ (reference sequence). The V and J ends lost 7 bases and 4 bases respectively, with 10 bases between them. In DNA, the CDR3 is TGTGCCAGCACCCGTGAGACCTATGGCTACACCTTC. It encodes CASTRETYGYTF.

This clonotype was counted only a few times. The chain is built from TRBV19 and TRBJ1-1; D not certain. V gave up 6 bases and J gave up 1 base, with 12 bases separating them. This CDR3 spans 14 amino acids. Germline V CDR1 and CDR2: LNHDA, SQIVND (reference sequence). CDR3 in amino acids: CASSLKGWNTEAFF. CDR3 nucleotides: TGTGCCAGTAGCCTTAAAGGGTGGAACACTGAAGCTTTCTTT.

This clonotype showed up just a few times. V usage is TRBV6-1 and J usage is TRBJ2-7, with TRBD1 as a possible D gene (6 bases). Trimming took off 0 bases at V and 12 bases at J, with 12 bases between the two ends. Per the germline V gene, CDR1 is MNHNS and CDR2 is SASEGT. The CDR3 spans 12 residues. The CDR3 spells CASSEAQQGRYF. The CDR3 DNA reads TGTGCCAGCAGTGAAGCGCAGCAGGGGCGGTACTTC.